A selection of T cell receptor beta chains follows, all from one sample in a study of post-analysis software for immune sequencing data. A single record per CDR3 protein comes from TCRdb applying MiXCR to the PCR reads. This repertoire shows roughly 540,000 distinct CDR3 sequences, approximately 31% found once; its top ten account for approximately 6%. The sequenced sample was blood. The receptor set was obtained from a girl aged 2-17 years with multiple sclerosis. Both conserved end residues are part of each CDR3. D genes are given only for firm matches. Clone size is given for some rows only: seen once, a few or many times, or a class if the clone is expanded.

>TRBV28|NA|TRBJ2-1|NA
CASRLAQNNEQFF
TGTGCCAGCAGGTTAGCGCAGAACAATGAGCAGTTCTTC
>TRBV5-1|NA|TRBJ2-5|few
CASSFTFGGGLQETQYF
TGCGCCAGCAGCTTTACCTTCGGAGGGGGCCTTCAAGAGACCCAGTACTTC
>TRBV24-1|NA|TRBJ2-1|NA
CATSVDNRDYNEQFF
TGTGCCACCAGCGTCGACAACAGGGACTACAATGAGCAGTTCTTC
>TRBV10-3|NA|TRBJ2-1|many
CAISESWYEQFF
TGTGCCATCAGTGAGTCTTGGTATGAGCAGTTCTTC
>TRBV5-1|NA|TRBJ1-2|few
CASRNAGEPVYGYTF
TGCGCCAGCAGAAATGCGGGGGAACCCGTCTATGGCTACACCTTC
>TRBV5-1|TRBD1|TRBJ2-7|few
CASRTGTGAYEQYF
TGCGCCAGCAGAACCGGGACAGGGGCCTACGAGCAGTACTTC
>TRBV6-5|NA|TRBJ1-2|NA
CASSFRQASYGYTF
TGTGCCAGCAGTTTTAGACAGGCCTCCTATGGCTACACCTTC
>TRBV20-1|TRBD2|TRBJ2-5|few
CSARYSGTSTETQYF
TGCAGTGCTAGATACTCCGGGACTAGCACCGAGACCCAGTACTTC
>TRBV29-1|TRBD2|TRBJ2-5|many
CSVAGTSGGISQETQYF
TGCAGCGTCGCCGGGACTAGCGGGGGCATTTCACAGGAGACCCAGTACTTC
>TRBV2|TRBD2|TRBJ2-3|few
CASSDKGRGGTDTQYF
TGTGCCAGCAGTGATAAGGGGCGGGGGGGCACAGATACGCAGTATTTT
>TRBV28|NA|TRBJ2-3|few
CASSLAGPARSDTQYF
TGTGCCAGCAGTTTGGCGGGGCCCGCTCGTTCAGATACGCAGTATTTT
>TRBV5-1|TRBD1|TRBJ2-6|once
CASSLDFWDSTFSGANVLTF
TGCGCCAGCAGCTTGGATTTTTGGGACAGTACTTTCTCTGGGGCCAACGTCCTGACTTTC
>TRBV7-2|NA|TRBJ1-2|few
CASSLEAQRRGYTF
TGTGCCAGCAGCTTAGAGGCCCAAAGGAGAGGCTACACCTTC
>TRBV19|NA|TRBJ2-1|many
CASSIGPLENNEQFF
TGTGCCAGTAGTATAGGCCCCTTAGAAAACAATGAGCAGTTCTTC
>TRBV9|TRBD2|TRBJ2-1|NA
CASSGGEGEQFF
TGTGCCAGCAGCGGGGGGGAGGGTGAGCAGTTCTTC
>TRBV27|NA|TRBJ1-5|few
CASRLAGDSNQPQHF
TGTGCCAGCAGACTGGCGGGGGACAGCAATCAGCCCCAGCATTTT
>TRBV14|NA|TRBJ2-3|NA
CASSQVRSAGRSTDTQYF
TGTGCCAGCAGCCAGGTCCGAAGCGCAGGACGTAGCACAGATACGCAGTATTTT
>TRBV7-9|NA|TRBJ1-4|few
CASSLGRVTNEKLFF
TGTGCCAGCAGCTTAGGACGGGTAACTAATGAAAAACTGTTTTTT
>TRBV7-2|TRBD1|TRBJ2-7|few
CASSAWDRISYEQYF
TGTGCCAGCAGCGCATGGGACAGGATCTCCTACGAGCAGTACTTC